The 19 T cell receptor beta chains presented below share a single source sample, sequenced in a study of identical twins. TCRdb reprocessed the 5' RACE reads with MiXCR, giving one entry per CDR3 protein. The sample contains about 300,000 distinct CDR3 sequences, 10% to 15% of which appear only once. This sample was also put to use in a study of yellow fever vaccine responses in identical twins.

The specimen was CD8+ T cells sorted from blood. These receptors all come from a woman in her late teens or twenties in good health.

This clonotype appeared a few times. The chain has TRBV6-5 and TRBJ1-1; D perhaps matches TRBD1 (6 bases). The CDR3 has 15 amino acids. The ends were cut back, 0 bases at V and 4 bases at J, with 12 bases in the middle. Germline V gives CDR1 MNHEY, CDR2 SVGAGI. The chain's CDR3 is CASSYSTTRGTEAFF. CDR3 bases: TGTGCCAGCAGTTACTCCACGACCAGGGGCACTGAAGCTTTCTTT.

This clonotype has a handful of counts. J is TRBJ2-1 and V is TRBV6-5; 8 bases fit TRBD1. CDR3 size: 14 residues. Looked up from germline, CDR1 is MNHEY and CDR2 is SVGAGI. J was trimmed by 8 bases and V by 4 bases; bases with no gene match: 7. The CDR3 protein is CASSFSTGVHEQFF. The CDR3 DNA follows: TGTGCCAGCAGTTTTTCGACAGGGGTCCATGAGCAGTTCTTC.

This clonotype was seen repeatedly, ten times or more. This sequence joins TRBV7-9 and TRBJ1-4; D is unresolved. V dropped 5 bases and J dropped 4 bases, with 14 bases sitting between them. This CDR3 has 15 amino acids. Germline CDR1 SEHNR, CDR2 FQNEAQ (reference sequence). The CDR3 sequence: CASSASGSLNEKLFF. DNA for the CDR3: TGTGCCAGCAGCGCCAGTGGGTCCCTTAATGAAAAACTGTTTTTT.

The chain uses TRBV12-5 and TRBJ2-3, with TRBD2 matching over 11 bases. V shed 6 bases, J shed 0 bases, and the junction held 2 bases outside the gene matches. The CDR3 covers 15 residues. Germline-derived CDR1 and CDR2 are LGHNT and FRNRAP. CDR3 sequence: CASGTSGESTDTQYF. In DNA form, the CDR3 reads TGTGCTAGTGGGACTAGCGGGGAAAGCACAGATACGCAGTATTTT.

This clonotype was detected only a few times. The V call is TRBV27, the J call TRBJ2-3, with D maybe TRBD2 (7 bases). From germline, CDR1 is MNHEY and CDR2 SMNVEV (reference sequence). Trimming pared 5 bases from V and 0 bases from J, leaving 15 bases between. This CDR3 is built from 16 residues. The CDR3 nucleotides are TGTGCCAGCAGTCCTGGGGGGGGCCCTAGCACAGATACGCAGTATTTT. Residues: CASSPGGGPSTDTQYF.

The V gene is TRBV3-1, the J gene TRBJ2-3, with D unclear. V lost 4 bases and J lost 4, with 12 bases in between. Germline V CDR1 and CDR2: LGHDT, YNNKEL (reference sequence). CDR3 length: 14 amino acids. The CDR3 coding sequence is TGTGCCAGCAGCCCCCTGGGGTTTCCAGATACGCAGTATTTT. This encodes CASSPLGFPDTQYF.

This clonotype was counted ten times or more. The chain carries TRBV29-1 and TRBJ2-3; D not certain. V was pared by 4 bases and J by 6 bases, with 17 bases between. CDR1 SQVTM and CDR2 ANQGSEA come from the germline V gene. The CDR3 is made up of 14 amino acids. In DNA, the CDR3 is TGCAGCGTTGTTCCCCAATTCGAGGCGGATACGCAGTATTTT. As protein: CSVVPQFEADTQYF.

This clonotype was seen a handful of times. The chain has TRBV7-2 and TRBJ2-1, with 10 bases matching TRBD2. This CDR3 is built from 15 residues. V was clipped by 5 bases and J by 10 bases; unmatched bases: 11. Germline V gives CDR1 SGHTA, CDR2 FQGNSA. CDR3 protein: CASSPQRGTSVEQFF. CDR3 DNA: TGTGCCAGCAGCCCACAGCGAGGGACTAGCGTAGAGCAGTTCTTC.

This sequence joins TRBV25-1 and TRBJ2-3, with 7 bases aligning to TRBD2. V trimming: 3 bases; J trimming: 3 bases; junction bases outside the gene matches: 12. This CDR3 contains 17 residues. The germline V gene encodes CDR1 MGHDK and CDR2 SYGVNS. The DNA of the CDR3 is TGTGCCAGCAGTGAGGGCGGAGGAAGCGGGATGACAGATACGCAGTATTTT. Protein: CASSEGGGSGMTDTQYF.

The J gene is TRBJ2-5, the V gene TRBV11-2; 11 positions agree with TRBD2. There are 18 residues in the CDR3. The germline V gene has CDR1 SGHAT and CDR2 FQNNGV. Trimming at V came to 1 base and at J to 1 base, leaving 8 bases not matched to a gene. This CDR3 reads CASSLGSSGGPIQETQYF. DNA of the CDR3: TGTGCCAGCAGCTTAGGATCTAGCGGGGGGCCAATCCAAGAGACCCAGTACTTC.

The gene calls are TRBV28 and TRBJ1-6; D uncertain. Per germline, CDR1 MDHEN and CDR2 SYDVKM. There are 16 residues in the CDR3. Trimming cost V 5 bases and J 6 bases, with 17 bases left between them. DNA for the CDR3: TGTGCCAGCAGTACACCCTCCCAGGACTTTAATTCACCCCTCCACTTT. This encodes CASSTPSQDFNSPLHF.

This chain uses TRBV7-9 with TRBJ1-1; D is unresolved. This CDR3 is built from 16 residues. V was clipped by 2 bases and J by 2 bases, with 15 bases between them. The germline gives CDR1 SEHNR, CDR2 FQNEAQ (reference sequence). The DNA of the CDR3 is TGTGCCAGCAGCTTAATCAACGGGAGCCCCAACACTGAAGCTTTCTTT. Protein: CASSLINGSPNTEAFF.

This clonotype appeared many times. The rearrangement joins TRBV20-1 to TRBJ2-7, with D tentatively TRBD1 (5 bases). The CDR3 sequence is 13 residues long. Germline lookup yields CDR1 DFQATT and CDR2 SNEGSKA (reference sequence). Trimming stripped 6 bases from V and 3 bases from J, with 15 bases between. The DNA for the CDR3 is TGCAGTGCCGTGAGCAGGGAATTCTACGAGCAGTACTTC. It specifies CSAVSREFYEQYF.

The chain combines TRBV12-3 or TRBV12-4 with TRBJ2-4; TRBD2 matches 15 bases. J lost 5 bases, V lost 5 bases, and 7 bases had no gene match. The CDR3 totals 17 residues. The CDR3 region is CASSTGLAGGPENIQYF. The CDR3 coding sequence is TGTGCCAGCAGTACCGGACTAGCGGGAGGGCCAGAAAACATTCAGTACTTC.

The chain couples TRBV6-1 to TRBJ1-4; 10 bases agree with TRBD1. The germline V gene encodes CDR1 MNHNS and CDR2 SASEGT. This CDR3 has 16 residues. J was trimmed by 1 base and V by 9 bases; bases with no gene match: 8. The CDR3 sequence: CARTGGLARTNEKLFF. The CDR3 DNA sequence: TGTGCCAGGACAGGGGGCTTGGCAAGAACTAATGAAAAACTGTTTTTT.

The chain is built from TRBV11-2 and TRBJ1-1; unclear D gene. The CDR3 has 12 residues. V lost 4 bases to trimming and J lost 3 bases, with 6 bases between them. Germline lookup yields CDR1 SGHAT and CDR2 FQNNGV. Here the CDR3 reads CASSYYDTEAFF. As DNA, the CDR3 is TGTGCCAGCAGCTACTACGACACTGAAGCTTTCTTT.

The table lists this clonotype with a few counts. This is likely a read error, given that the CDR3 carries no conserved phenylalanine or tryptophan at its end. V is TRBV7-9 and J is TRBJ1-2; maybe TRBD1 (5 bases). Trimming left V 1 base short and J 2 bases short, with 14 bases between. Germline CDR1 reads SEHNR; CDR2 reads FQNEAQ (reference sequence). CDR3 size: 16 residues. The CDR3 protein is CASSLGAGTTNYGYTY. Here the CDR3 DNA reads TGTGCCAGCAGCTTAGGGGCCGGGACGACCAACTATGGCTACACCTAC.

The CDR3 DNA sequence: TGTGCCAGCAGGGGAGCGGGGCACTACGAGCAGTACTTC. It encodes CASRGAGHYEQYF. The chain couples TRBV25-1 to TRBJ2-7; 7 positions match TRBD2. Germline V CDR1 and CDR2: MGHDK, SYGVNS. The J segment lost 3 bases and the V segment lost 6 bases, leaving 5 bases of the junction unmatched. The CDR3 is 13 residues long.

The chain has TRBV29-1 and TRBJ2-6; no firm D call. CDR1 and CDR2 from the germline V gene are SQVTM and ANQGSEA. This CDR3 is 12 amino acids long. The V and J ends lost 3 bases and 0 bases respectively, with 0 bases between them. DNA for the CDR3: TGCAGCGTTGACTCTGGGGCCAACGTCCTGACTTTC. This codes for CSVDSGANVLTF.